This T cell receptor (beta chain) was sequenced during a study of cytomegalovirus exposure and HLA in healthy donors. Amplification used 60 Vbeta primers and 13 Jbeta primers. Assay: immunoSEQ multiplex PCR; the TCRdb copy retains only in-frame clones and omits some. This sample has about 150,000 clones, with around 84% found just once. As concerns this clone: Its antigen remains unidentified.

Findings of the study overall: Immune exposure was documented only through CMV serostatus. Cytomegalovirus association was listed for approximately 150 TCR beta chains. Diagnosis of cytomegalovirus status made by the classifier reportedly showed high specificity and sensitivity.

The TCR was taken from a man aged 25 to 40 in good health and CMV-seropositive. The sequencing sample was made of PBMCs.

The CDR3 region has the DNA TGTGCCAGCAGCTTAGGTGGACTAGCGGGAGGATCTATGGCAGATACGCAGTATTTT. Residues: CASSLGGLAGGSMADTQYF. This chain links TRBV7-9 with TRBJ2-3; the match to TRBD2 covers 14 bases. J gave up 4 bases and V 1 base, and 10 bases lay outside the gene matches. There are 19 residues in the CDR3. Germline loops: CDR1 SEHNR, CDR2 FQNEAQ (reference sequence).